This T cell receptor beta chain comes out of a study of blood T cell repertoires in COVID-19. The wider study: The origin of the acute and convalescent COVID-19 samples was the United States, Italy and Spain. The cDNA or gDNA used as material had been derived from T cells, B-cell-depleted T cells, or PBMCs.

Trimming left V 2 bases short and J 10 bases short, with 9 bases between. Germline V gene sequence: CDR1 ENHRY, CDR2 SYGVKD. The CDR3 loop spans 13 amino acids. In the original workflow: Counts of nucleated cells, estimated from reference gene primer amplification, were obtained. Using immunoSEQ multiplex PCR, the repertoire was profiled, and TCRdb retains in-frame clones only, with some absent. V, J and clone size reflect that table, while D and trimming were determined from the DNA. Here the sample spans roughly 99,000 clones, about 87% being singletons. The receptor's source is a man aged 50-60 years with active or convalescent COVID-19. The chain recombines TRBV10-3 with TRBJ1-6; possible D gene TRBD1, 6 bases. Sequencing input: peripheral blood. This CDR3 reads CAISETGFSPLHF. The DNA for the CDR3 is TGTGCCATCAGTGAGACAGGGTTCTCACCCCTCCACTTT.